The T cell receptor beta chain under discussion was sequenced for a study of T cell responses to AZD1222 COVID-19 vaccine. Regarding the study as a whole: The span of vaccine-associated CD4 TCRs extended across spike, with dominance at 160-218 and 743-854.

V gave up 6 bases and J gave up 3 bases, with 11 bases separating them. This CDR3 region has 13 residues. The repertoire was sequenced with immunoSEQ multiplex PCR; TCRdb's copy has only in-frame clones and lacks some. The repertoire holds about 130,000 clones, with over 70% as singletons. Worth noting for this clone: Its antigen remains unknown.

The material was peripheral blood, obtained on day 0 of AZD1222 vaccination. This receptor was obtained from an adult in good health. This chain links TRBV12-3 or TRBV12-4 with TRBJ1-2; unclear D gene. In nucleotides, the CDR3 is TGTGCCAGCAGAGAGAACGGGGACTATGGCTACACCTTC. Encoded protein: CASRENGDYGYTF.